These 8 T cell receptor beta chains were all obtained from the same sample, sequenced in a study of radiotherapy plus CTLA-4 blockade in lung cancer. Sequenced by immunoSEQ multiplex PCR; TCRdb stores in-frame clones only, minus some. Among tens of thousands of clones listed, 60% to 80% were seen once. The material was peripheral blood, obtained from a patient treated with radiotherapy plus ipilimumab. These receptors all stem from a human donor with non-small cell lung cancer whose response to radiotherapy plus ipilimumab could not be evaluated.

The chain uses TRBV7-9 and TRBJ1-2; D is ambiguous. V dropped 3 bases and J dropped 8 bases, with 13 bases sitting between them. The CDR3 has 13 amino acids. Per germline, CDR1 SEHNR and CDR2 FQNEAQ (reference sequence). The CDR3 sequence is CASSLVPSGGYTF. The CDR3 nucleotides read TGTGCCAGCAGCTTGGTCCCATCGGGGGGCTACACCTTC.

A few counts support this clone. V usage is TRBV6-6 and J usage is TRBJ1-2; 7 bases fit TRBD1. Trimming at V came to 4 bases and at J to 6 bases, leaving 11 bases not matched to a gene. Germline CDR1 MNHNY, CDR2 SVGAGI (reference sequence). The CDR3 covers 15 residues. CDR3 nucleotide sequence: TGTGCCAGCAGTTTTAGTTGGTCAGGGGGAAATGGCTACACCTTC. Its translation: CASSFSWSGGNGYTF.

This chain connects TRBV4-3 to TRBJ2-1, with 13 nucleotides matching TRBD2. The CDR3 spans 19 residues. The trim removed 0 bases at V and 2 bases at J, leaving 7 bases unmatched. In germline, CDR1 is LGHNA, CDR2 YSLEER. The CDR3 nucleotides read TGCGCCAGCAGCCAAGATCAAACTAGCGGGAGGGGGGCCTACAATGAGCAGTTCTTC. Encoded protein: CASSQDQTSGRGAYNEQFF.

The sample holds a few counts of this clone. The rearrangement uses TRBV14 and TRBJ1-4; tentatively, D is TRBD1 (6 bases). Germline assignment: CDR1 SGHDN and CDR2 FVKESK. V lost 2 bases and J lost 3, with 10 bases in between. The CDR3 is 15 residues long. The DNA of the CDR3 is TGTGCCAGCAGCCAATGGGGGGGGCCTAATGAAAAACTGTTTTTT. This gives the protein CASSQWGGPNEKLFF.

This clone appeared a few times. The chain carries TRBV5-1 and TRBJ1-1; possibly TRBD1 for D (6 bases). Germline CDR1 and CDR2: SGHRS and YFSETQ. Trimming shortened V by 2 bases and J by 0 bases, and 14 bases separated the two germline ends. The CDR3 spans 16 residues. The DNA of the CDR3 is TGCGCCAGCAGCTTTCAGACAGGCACCATGAACACTGAAGCTTTCTTT. Its translation: CASSFQTGTMNTEAFF.

CDR3 amino acids: CASSYSIGGSTDTQYF. The CDR3 nucleotides are TGTGCCAGCAGTTACTCGATCGGCGGCAGCACAGATACGCAGTATTTT. The gene calls are TRBV6-5 and TRBJ2-3; D remains ambiguous. The ends were cut back, 0 bases at V and 0 bases at J, with 10 bases in the middle. The CDR3 contains 16 residues. CDR1 and CDR2 (germline): MNHEY, SVGAGI.

The chain joins TRBV5-1 to TRBJ1-3; TRBD1 agrees at 10 bases. Germline values: CDR1 SGHRS, CDR2 YFSETQ. The V segment lost 4 bases and the J segment 0 bases; nucleotides outside the gene matches: 4. The CDR3 contains 16 residues. This chain's CDR3 is CASSQGQGFSGNTIYF. For the CDR3, the DNA is TGCGCCAGCAGCCAGGGACAGGGGTTCTCTGGAAACACCATATATTTT.

This clone has only one observation. This CDR3 reads CASRRLGREGRDEQYF. The DNA of the CDR3 is TGTGCCAGCAGGCGACTTGGGCGGGAGGGTCGCGACGAGCAGTACTTC. This chain connects TRBV28 to TRBJ2-7; 9 nucleotides agree with TRBD2. The germline V gene encodes CDR1 MDHEN and CDR2 SYDVKM. The CDR3 extends over 16 amino acids. V shed 6 bases, J shed 5 bases, and the junction held 14 bases outside the gene matches.